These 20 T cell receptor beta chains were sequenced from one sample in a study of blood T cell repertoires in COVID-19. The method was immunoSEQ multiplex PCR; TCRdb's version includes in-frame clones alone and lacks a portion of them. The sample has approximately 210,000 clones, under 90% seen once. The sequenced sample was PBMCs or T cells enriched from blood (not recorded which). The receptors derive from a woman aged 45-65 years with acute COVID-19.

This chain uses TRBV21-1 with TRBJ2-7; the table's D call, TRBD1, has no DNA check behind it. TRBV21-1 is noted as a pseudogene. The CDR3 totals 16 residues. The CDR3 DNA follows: TGTGCCAGCACCACGCTGTGGGGCTCCCGGAACTACGAGCAGTACTTC. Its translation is CASTTLWGSRNYEQYF.

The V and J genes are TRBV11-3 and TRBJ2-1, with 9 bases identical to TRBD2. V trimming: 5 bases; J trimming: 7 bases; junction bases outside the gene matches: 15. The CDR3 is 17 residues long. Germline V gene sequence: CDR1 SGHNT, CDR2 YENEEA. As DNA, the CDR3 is TGTGCCAGCAGCACCTTAATCATAGCGGGGGCTACGAATGAGCAGTTCTTC. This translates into CASSTLIIAGATNEQFF.

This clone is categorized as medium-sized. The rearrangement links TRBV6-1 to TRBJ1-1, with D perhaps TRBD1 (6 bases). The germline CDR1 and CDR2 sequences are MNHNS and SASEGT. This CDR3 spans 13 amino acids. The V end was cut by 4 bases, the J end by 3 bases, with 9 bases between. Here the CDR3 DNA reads TGTGCCAGCAGTGTAAACAGGGACACTGAAGCTTTCTTT. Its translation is CASSVNRDTEAFF.

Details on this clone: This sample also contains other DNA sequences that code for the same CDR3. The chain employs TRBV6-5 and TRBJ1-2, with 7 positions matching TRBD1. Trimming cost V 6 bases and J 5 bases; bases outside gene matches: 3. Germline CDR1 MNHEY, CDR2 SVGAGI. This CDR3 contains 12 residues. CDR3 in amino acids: CASRQGSYGYTF. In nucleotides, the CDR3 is TGTGCCAGCAGACAGGGGAGTTATGGCTACACCTTC.

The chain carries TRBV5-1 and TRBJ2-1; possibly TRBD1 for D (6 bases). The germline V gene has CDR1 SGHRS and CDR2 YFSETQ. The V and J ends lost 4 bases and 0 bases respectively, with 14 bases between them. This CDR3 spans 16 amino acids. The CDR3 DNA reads TGCGCCAGCAGCCTGACAGGATCGAGCTCCTACAATGAGCAGTTCTTC. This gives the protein CASSLTGSSSYNEQFF.

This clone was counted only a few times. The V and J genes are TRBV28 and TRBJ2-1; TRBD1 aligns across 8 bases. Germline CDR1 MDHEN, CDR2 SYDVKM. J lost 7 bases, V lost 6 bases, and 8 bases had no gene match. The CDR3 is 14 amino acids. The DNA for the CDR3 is TGTGCCAGCAGAGAGACAGGGGTTTATAATGAGCAGTTCTTC. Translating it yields CASRETGVYNEQFF. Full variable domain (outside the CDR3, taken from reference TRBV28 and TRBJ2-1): DVKVTQSSRYLVKRTGEKVFLECVQDMDHENMFWYRQDPGLGLRLIYFSYDVKMKEKGDIPEGYSVSREKKERFSLILESASTNQTSMYLCASRETGVYNEQFFGPGTRLTVL.

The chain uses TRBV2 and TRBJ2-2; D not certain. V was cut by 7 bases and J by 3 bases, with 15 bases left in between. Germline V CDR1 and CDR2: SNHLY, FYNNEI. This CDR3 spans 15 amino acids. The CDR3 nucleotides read TGTGCCAGCAAGGTTGGGTATCGGGACACCGGGGAGCTGTTTTTT. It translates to CASKVGYRDTGELFF. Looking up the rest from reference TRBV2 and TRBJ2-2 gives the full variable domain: EPEVTQTPSHQVTQMGQEVILRCVPISNHLYFYWYRQILGQKVEFLVSFYNNEISEKSEIFDDQFSVERPDGSNFTLKIRSTKLEDSAMYFCASKVGYRDTGELFFGEGSRLTVL.

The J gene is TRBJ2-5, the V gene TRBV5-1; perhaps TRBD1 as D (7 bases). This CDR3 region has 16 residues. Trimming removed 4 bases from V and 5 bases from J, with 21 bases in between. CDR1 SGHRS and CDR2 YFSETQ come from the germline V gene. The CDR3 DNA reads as TGCGCCAGCAGCGGCAGGGGGTTGGCGGGGTTGGAGACCCAGTACTTC. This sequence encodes CASSGRGLAGLETQYF.

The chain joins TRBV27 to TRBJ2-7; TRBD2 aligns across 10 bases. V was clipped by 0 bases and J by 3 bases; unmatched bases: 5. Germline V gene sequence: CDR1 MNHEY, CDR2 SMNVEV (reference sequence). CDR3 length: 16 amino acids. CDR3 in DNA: TGTGCCAGCAGTTTATCTGCTAGCGGGAGAGGCTACGAGCAGTACTTC. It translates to CASSLSASGRGYEQYF.

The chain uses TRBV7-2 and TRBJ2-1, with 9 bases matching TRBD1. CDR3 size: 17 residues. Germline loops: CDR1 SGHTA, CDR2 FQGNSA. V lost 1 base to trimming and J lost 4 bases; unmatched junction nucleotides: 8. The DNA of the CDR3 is TGTGCCAGCAGCTTAGGGTTCGGGACAGGGAAATACAATGAGCAGTTCTTC. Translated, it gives CASSLGFGTGKYNEQFF.

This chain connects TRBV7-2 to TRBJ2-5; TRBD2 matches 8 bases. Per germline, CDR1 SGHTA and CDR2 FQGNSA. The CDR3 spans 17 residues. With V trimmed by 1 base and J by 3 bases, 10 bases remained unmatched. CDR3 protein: CASSLDERGLAKETQYF. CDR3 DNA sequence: TGTGCCAGCAGCTTAGACGAGAGAGGACTAGCTAAAGAGACCCAGTACTTC.

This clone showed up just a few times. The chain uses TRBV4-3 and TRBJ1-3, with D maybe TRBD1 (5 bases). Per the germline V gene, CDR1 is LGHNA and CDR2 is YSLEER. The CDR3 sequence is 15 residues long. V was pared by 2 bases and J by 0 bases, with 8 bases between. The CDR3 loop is CASSQNTGSGNTIYF. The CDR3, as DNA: TGCGCCAGCAGCCAAAATACAGGCTCTGGAAACACCATATATTTT.

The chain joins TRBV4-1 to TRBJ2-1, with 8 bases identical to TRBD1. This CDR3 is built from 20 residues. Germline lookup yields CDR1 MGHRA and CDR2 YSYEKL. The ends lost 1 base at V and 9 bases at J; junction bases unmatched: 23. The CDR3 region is CASSQANFFPGQGTISEQFF. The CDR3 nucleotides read TGCGCCAGCAGCCAAGCTAATTTCTTCCCAGGACAGGGTACAATAAGTGAGCAGTTCTTC.

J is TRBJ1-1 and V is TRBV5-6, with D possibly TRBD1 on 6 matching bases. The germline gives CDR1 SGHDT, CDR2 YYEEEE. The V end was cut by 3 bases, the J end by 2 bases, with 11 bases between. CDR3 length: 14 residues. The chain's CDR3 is CASSWGQGNTEAFF. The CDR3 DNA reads TGTGCCAGCAGCTGGGGGCAGGGCAACACTGAAGCTTTCTTT.

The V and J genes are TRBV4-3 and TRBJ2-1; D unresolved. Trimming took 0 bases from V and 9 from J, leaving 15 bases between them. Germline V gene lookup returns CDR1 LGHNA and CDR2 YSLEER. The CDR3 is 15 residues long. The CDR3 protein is CASSQDPWVEAEQFF. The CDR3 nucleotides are TGCGCCAGCAGCCAAGATCCCTGGGTAGAGGCTGAGCAGTTCTTC.

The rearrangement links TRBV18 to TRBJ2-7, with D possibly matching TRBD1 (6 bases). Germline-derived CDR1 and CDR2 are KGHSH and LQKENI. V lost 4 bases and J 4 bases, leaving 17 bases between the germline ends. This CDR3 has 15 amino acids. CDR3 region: CASSLLGTLFYEQYF. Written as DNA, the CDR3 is TGTGCCAGCTCACTGCTAGGGACACTTTTTTACGAGCAGTACTTC. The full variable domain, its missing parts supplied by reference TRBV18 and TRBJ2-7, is NAGVMQNPRHLVRRRGQEARLRCSPMKGHSHVYWYRQLPEEGLKFMVYLQKENIIDESGMPKERFSAEFPKEGPSILRIQQVVRGDSAAYFCASSLLGTLFYEQYFGPGTRLTVT.

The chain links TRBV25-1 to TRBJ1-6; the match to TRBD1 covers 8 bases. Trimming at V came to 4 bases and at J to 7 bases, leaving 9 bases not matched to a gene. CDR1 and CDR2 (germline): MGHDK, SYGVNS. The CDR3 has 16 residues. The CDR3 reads CASSAQGEGRNSPLHF. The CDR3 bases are TGTGCCAGCAGTGCACAGGGGGAAGGGCGGAATTCACCCCTCCACTTT.

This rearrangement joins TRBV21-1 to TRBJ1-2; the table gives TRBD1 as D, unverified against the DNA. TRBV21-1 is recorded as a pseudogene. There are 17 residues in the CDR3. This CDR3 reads CASSAGARDTLGYGYTF. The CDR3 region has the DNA TGTGCCAGCAGCGCCGGCGCCCGGGACACCCTCGGCTATGGCTACACCTTC.

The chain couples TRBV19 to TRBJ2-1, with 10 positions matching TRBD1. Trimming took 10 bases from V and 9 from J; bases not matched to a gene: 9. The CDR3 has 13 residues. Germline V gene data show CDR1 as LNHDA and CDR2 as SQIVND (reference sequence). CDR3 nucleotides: TGTGCCACCGCTGGGACAGGGGAGGGTGAGCAGTTCTTC. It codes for CATAGTGEGEQFF.

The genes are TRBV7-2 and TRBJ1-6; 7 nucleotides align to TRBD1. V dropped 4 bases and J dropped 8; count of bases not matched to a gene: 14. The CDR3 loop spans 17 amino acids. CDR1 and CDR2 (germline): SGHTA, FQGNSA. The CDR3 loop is CASSSGHLGGQDSPLHF. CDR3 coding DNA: TGTGCCAGCAGCTCAGGACATTTAGGGGGCCAGGATTCACCCCTCCACTTT.